This T cell receptor beta chain stems from a study of CD8+CD57+ T cells in acquired aplastic anemia. The overall study: Mean DNA quantity obtained from sorted CD4+ and CD8+ cells was about 3.5 ug. Healthy donors gave 10 million or so reads on average for CD4+ cells. Study results and limitations: Overlapping CD8+ CDR3 repertoires of patients and controls contained 25 to 35 shared sequences.

It was genomic DNA that served as the template for profiling TCR beta VDJ and CDR3. Each CDR3 protein is one row after TCRdb ran MiXCR on the reads. The sample contains some 68,000 distinct CDR3 sequences, around 50% of which appear only once. A note on this clonotype: Its antigen remains unknown.

This receptor was obtained from a human donor in good health, serving as a control. The sample comprised sorted CD4+, CD8+, or CD8+CD57+ T cells (not recorded which) from PBMCs.

For the CDR3, the DNA is TGTGCCAGCATGCCCGGGGCTGAAGCTTTCTTT. Protein product: CASMPGAEAFF. The chain joins TRBV6-2 or TRBV6-3 to TRBJ1-1; D is unresolved. Trimming took off 7 bases at V and 6 bases at J, with 9 bases between the two ends. CDR1 is MNHEY, CDR2 SVGEGT, per germline. CDR3 length: 11 residues.